This T cell receptor beta chain was captured by sequencing in a study of T cells in Graves' hyperthyroidism and ophthalmopathy. Study-wide background: Peripheral blood was secured at the point of initial diagnosis, before any treatment.

The authors deemed Graves' hyperthyroidism stable absent ophthalmopathy progression within 18 months. Patients showing uncontrolled infection, other autoimmune disease, pregnancy or lactation were ineligible. The PBMCs were taken from around 9.1 ml of fresh peripheral blood. Authors of the study amplified TCR beta CDR3 regions from RNA transcripts. HTBI primers were used for first-round RT-PCR of the TCR CDR3. TCRdb recomputed calls from the multiplex PCR reads with MiXCR, one row per CDR3 protein. In the table there are roughly 840,000 distinct CDR3 sequences, around 39% of which are singletons. J lost 4 bases, V lost 5 bases, and 8 bases had no gene match. CDR1 is MNHEY and CDR2 is SVGAGI in the germline V gene. The CDR3 runs 16 residues.

The receptor was derived from a man aged 18 to 29 with Graves' hyperthyroidism. The sequenced sample consisted of blood. The chain joins TRBV6-5 to TRBJ2-5; 12 bases agree with TRBD2. The CDR3 coding sequence is TGTGCCAGCAGTAAGACTAGCGGGGGAGTAGGAGAGACCCAGTACTTC. Translating it yields CASSKTSGGVGETQYF.